These 14 T cell receptor beta chains came from one sample sequenced in a study of shared clonotypes between healthy human individuals. Produced via immunoSEQ multiplex PCR; TCRdb's table is partial and in-frame only. The sample shows about 2.4 million clones, 80% to 95% of them seen only once. What was sequenced was naive CD4+ T cells from PBMCs. Subset specified: CD45RA+ positively selected. The receptors derive from a man aged 18-30 years in good health. Some clones in this sample may be carry-over from other donors' samples.

CDR3 region: CAWSVHPRPSGINEQFF. For the CDR3, the DNA is TGTGCCTGGAGTGTACACCCCCGTCCTAGCGGGATAAATGAGCAGTTCTTC. This chain joins TRBV30 and TRBJ2-1, with 9 nucleotides matching TRBD2. Germline-derived CDR1 and CDR2 are GTSNPN and SVGIG (reference sequence). Unmatched junction bases numbered 13, after V lost 0 bases and J lost 7 bases. This CDR3 comprises 17 residues.

The rearrangement links TRBV7-9 to TRBJ2-3; 7 nucleotides agree with TRBD1. Germline CDR1 SEHNR, CDR2 FQNEAQ (reference sequence). The CDR3 extends over 16 amino acids. J gave up 2 bases and V 5 bases, and 10 bases lay outside the gene matches. The CDR3 nucleotides are TGTGCCAGCAGCATGGGGGACAGCTATTCCACAGATACGCAGTATTTT. This encodes CASSMGDSYSTDTQYF.

The rearrangement links TRBV7-2 to TRBJ1-4; no firm D call. There are 15 residues in the CDR3. Germline V gene sequence: CDR1 SGHTA, CDR2 FQGNSA. V gave up 2 bases and J gave up 0 bases, with 7 bases separating them. This CDR3 is CASSLRSTTNEKLFF. The CDR3 DNA reads as TGTGCCAGCAGCTTAAGGAGCACAACTAATGAAAAACTGTTTTTT.

The chain has TRBV5-1 and TRBJ2-5, with 10 bases fitting TRBD1. CDR1 and CDR2 from the germline V gene are SGHRS and YFSETQ. V shed 2 bases and J 1 base; nucleotides not matched to a gene: 8. The CDR3 runs to 17 residues. CDR3 residues: CASSLGTGAPLQETQYF. As DNA, the CDR3 is TGCGCCAGCAGCTTAGGGACAGGGGCCCCCCTCCAAGAGACCCAGTACTTC.

The V gene is TRBV5-6, the J gene TRBJ2-5; D is ambiguous. Germline V gene sequence: CDR1 SGHDT, CDR2 YYEEEE. V was shortened by 6 bases and J by 7 bases, with 25 bases between the two germline ends. The CDR3 contains 16 residues. Here the CDR3 DNA reads TGTGCCAGCACCCCCAAAGGCTCCGCTCGGACCCTGACCCAGTACTTC. Translated: CASTPKGSARTLTQYF.

V and J are TRBV7-3 and TRBJ2-7; 7 bases line up with TRBD1. The CDR3 sequence is 12 residues long. Germline V gives CDR1 SGHTA, CDR2 FQGTGA. After removal of 5 bases from V and 10 bases from J, the junction contained 8 bases not matched to a gene. The CDR3: CASSRDRADQYF. For the CDR3, the DNA is TGTGCCAGCAGCCGTGACAGGGCGGATCAGTACTTC. The variable domain in full, with the rest retrieved from reference TRBV7-3 and TRBJ2-7, is GAGVSQTPSNKVTEKGKYVELRCDPISGHTALYWYRQSLGQGPEFLIYFQGTGAADDSGLPNDRFFAVRPEGSVSTLKIQRTERGDSAVYLCASSRDRADQYFGPGTRLTVT.

The rearrangement joins TRBV7-9 to TRBJ2-7; maybe TRBD2 (6 bases). Germline V gene sequence: CDR1 SEHNR, CDR2 FQNEAQ (reference sequence). Between the trimmed V and J ends, which lost 5 bases and 0 bases, there was a span of 17 bases. CDR3 length: 16 amino acids. CDR3 in amino acids: CASSQLAEGLSYEQYF. For the CDR3, the DNA is TGTGCCAGCAGCCAGCTCGCGGAGGGCCTCTCCTACGAGCAGTACTTC.

As for this clone: The same CDR3 is also encoded by other DNA sequences in this sample. The V call is TRBV28, the J call TRBJ1-5; no clear D. The germline gives CDR1 MDHEN, CDR2 SYDVKM. The V end was cut by 3 bases, the J end by 0 bases, with 6 bases between. The length of the CDR3 is 14 residues. CDR3 sequence reads: CASSLVNSNQPQHF. In nucleotides, the CDR3 is TGTGCCAGCAGTTTGGTAAATAGCAATCAGCCCCAGCATTTT.

The chain couples TRBV27 to TRBJ2-7; D possibly uses TRBD1 or TRBD2 (5 bases each). This CDR3 is 13 amino acids long. Germline-derived CDR1 and CDR2 are MNHEY and SMNVEV (reference sequence). With 7 bases removed from V and 3 bases from J, the gap between germline ends came to 13 bases. The CDR3 bases are TGTGCCAGCACCGGGGCAAACCTCTACGAGCAGTACTTC. It encodes CASTGANLYEQYF.

This clone came up once. The chain uses TRBV6-1 and TRBJ1-1; 7 bases align to TRBD1. CDR1 is MNHNS and CDR2 is SASEGT in the germline V gene. V trimming: 6 bases; J trimming: 3 bases; junction bases outside the gene matches: 10. This CDR3 is 15 amino acids long. The CDR3: CASSLGTVGDTEAFF. In nucleotides, the CDR3 is TGTGCCAGCAGCCTAGGGACAGTAGGGGACACTGAAGCTTTCTTT.

The chain joins TRBV28 to TRBJ2-1; TRBD2 aligns across 9 bases. CDR3 length: 16 amino acids. Germline CDR1 MDHEN, CDR2 SYDVKM. V trimming: 8 bases; J trimming: 4 bases; junction bases outside the gene matches: 12. The CDR3 bases are TGTGCCAGCTTCCAACCGGCTAGCGGGGTTTACAATGAGCAGTTCTTC. It codes for CASFQPASGVYNEQFF. The entire variable domain, with the rest obtained from reference TRBV28 and TRBJ2-1, is as follows: DVKVTQSSRYLVKRTGEKVFLECVQDMDHENMFWYRQDPGLGLRLIYFSYDVKMKEKGDIPEGYSVSREKKERFSLILESASTNQTSMYLCASFQPASGVYNEQFFGPGTRLTVL.

This clone appeared once. The rearrangement links TRBV18 to TRBJ2-3, with 13 nucleotides matching TRBD2. The junction had 6 bases not matched to a gene; V was cut back by 5 bases and J by 4 bases. Germline-derived CDR1 and CDR2 are KGHSH and LQKENI. The CDR3 is 16 amino acids. CDR3 residues: CASSSGLAGVPDTQYF. The CDR3 DNA follows: TGTGCCAGCTCATCTGGACTAGCGGGAGTCCCAGATACGCAGTATTTT.

CDR3 DNA: TGCGCCAGCAGCCAGAGCCCCGGGGCCACAGATACGCAGTATTTT. Translation gives CASSQSPGATDTQYF. V and J are TRBV4-1 and TRBJ2-3; D might be TRBD1 or TRBD2, each matching 5 bases. Germline V CDR1 and CDR2: MGHRA, YSYEKL. This CDR3 contains 15 residues. Trimming stripped 3 bases from V and 2 bases from J, with 12 bases between.

This clone was seen a single time. The same CDR3 can be traced to other DNA sequences in this sample. This chain joins TRBV28 and TRBJ2-7; D ambiguous. There are 12 residues in the CDR3. Germline V gene lookup returns CDR1 MDHEN and CDR2 SYDVKM. The germline V and J ends were trimmed by 3 bases and 7 bases, with 10 bases remaining between them. In DNA form, the CDR3 reads TGTGCCAGCAGTTTGGGTGTTGGGGAGCAGTACTTC. Translation gives CASSLGVGEQYF.